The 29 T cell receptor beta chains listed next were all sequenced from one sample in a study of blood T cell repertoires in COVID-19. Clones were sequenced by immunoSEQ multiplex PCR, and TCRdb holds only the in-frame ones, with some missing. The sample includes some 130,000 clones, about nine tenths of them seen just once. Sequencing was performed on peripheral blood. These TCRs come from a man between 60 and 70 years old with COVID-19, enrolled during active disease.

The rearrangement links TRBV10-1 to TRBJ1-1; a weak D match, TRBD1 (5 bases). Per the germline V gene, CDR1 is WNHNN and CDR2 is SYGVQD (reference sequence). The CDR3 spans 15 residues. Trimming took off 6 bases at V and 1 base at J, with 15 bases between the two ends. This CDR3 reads CASSPGGAENTEAFF. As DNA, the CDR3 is TGCGCCAGCAGCCCCGGAGGGGCAGAGAACACTGAAGCTTTCTTT.

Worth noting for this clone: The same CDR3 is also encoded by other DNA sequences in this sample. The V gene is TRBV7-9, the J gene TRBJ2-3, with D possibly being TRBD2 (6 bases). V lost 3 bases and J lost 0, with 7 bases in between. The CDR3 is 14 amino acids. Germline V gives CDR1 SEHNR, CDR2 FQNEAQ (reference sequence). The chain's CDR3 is CASSLEGSTDTQYF. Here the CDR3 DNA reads TGTGCCAGCAGCTTGGAGGGAAGCACAGATACGCAGTATTTT. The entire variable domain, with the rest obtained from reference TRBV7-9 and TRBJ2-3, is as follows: DTGVSQNPRHKITKRGQNVTFRCDPISEHNRLYWYRQTLGQGPEFLTYFQNEAQLEKSRLLSDRFSAERPKGSFSTLEIQRTEQGDSAMYLCASSLEGSTDTQYFGPGTRLTVL.

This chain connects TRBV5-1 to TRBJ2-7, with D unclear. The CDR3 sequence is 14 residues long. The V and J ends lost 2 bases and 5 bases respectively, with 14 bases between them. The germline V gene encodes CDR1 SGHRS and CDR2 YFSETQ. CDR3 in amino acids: CASSLVATLDEQYF. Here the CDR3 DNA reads TGCGCCAGCAGCTTAGTTGCGACACTCGACGAGCAGTACTTC.

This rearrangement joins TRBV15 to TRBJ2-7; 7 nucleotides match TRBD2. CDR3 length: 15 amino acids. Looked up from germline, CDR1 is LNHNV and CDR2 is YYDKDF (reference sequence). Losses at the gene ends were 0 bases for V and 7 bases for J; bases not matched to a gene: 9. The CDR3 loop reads CATSRDPGRTREQYF. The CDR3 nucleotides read TGTGCCACCAGCAGAGATCCAGGCAGGACTAGGGAGCAGTACTTC.

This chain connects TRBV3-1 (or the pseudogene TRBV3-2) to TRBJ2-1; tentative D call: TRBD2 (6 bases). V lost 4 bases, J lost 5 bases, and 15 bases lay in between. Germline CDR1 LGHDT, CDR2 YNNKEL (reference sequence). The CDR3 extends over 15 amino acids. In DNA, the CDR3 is TGTGCCAGCAGCCCCCTCCTGGCGGGAAACAATGAGCAGTTCTTC. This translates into CASSPLLAGNNEQFF.

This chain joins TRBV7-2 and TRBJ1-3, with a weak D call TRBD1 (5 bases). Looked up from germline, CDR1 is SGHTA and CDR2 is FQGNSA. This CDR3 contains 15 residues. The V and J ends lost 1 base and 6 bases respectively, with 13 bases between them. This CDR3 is CASSLVLRGLNTIYF. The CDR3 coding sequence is TGTGCCAGCAGCTTAGTTCTACGGGGGTTAAACACCATATATTTT.

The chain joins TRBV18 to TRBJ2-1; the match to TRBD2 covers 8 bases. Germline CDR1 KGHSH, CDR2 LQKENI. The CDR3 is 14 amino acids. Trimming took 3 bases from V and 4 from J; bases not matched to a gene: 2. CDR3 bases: TGTGCCAGCTCACCTAGCGGGATTTACAATGAGCAGTTCTTC. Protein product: CASSPSGIYNEQFF.

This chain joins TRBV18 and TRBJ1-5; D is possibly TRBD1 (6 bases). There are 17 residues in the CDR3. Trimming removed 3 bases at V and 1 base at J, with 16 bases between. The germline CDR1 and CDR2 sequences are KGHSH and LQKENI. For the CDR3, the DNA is TGTGCCAGCTCACCTGGTGTCGGGACAATCAGCAATCAGCCCCAGCATTTT. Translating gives CASSPGVGTISNQPQHF.

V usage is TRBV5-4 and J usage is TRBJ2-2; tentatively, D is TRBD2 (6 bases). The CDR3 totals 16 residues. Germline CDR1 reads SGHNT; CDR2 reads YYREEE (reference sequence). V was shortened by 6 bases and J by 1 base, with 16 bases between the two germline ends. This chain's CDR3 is CASNQGGTENTGELFF. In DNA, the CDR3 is TGTGCCAGCAACCAGGGCGGGACCGAGAACACCGGGGAGCTGTTTTTT.

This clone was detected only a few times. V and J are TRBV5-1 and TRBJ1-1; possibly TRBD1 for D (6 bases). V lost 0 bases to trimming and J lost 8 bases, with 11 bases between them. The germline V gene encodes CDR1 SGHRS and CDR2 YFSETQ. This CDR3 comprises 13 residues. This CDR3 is CASSLEGEWEAFF. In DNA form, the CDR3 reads TGCGCCAGCAGCTTGGAGGGGGAATGGGAAGCTTTCTTT.

CDR3 residues: CASSQQGDYGYTF. CDR3 nucleotide sequence: TGTGCCAGCAGTCAACAGGGTGACTATGGCTACACCTTC. V gene TRBV12-3 or TRBV12-4 combines with J gene TRBJ1-2; D might be TRBD1 (6 bases). Trimming shortened V by 5 bases and J by 3 bases, and 10 bases separated the two germline ends. This CDR3 comprises 13 residues.

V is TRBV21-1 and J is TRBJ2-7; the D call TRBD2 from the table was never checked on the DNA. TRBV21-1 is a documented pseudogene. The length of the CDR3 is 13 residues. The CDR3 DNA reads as TGTGCCAGCAGCAAAAGACTCTCCTACGAGCAGTACTTC. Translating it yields CASSKRLSYEQYF.

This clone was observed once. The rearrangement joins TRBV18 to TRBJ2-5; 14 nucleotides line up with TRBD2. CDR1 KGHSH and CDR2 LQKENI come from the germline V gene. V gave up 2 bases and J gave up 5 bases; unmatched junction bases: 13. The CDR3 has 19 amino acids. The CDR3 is CASSPFSYGTSGSTETQYF. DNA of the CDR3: TGTGCCAGCTCACCATTCTCATACGGGACTAGCGGGAGTACGGAGACCCAGTACTTC.

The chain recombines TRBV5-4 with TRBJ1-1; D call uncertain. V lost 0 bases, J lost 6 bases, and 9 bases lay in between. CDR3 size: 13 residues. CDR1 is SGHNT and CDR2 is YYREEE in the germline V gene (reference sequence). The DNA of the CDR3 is TGTGCCAGCAGCTTGGCGGGAGTTGCTGAAGCTTTCTTT. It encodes CASSLAGVAEAFF.

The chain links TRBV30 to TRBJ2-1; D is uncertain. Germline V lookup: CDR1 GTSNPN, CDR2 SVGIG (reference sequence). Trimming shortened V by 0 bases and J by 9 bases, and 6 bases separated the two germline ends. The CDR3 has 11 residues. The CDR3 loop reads CAWSVSVEQFF. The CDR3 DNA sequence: TGTGCCTGGAGTGTATCGGTTGAGCAGTTCTTC.

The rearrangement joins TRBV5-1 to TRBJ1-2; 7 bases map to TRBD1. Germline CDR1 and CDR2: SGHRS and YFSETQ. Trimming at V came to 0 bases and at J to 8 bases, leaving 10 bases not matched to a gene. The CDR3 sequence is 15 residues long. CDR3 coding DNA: TGCGCCAGCAGCTTGGGCGACAGGGCCTACGGCGGCTACACCTTC. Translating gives CASSLGDRAYGGYTF.

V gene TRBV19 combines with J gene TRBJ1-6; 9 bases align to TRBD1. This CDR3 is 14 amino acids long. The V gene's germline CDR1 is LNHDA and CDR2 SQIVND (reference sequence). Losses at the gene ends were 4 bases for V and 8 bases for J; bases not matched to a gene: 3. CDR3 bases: TGTGCCAGTAGTAGGGGGACAGGGTATTCACCCCTCCACTTT. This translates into CASSRGTGYSPLHF.

DNA for the CDR3: TGTGCCAGCAGCGTCACTAGCGGGGGTAGAGAGACCCAGTACTTC. As protein: CASSVTSGGRETQYF. The chain employs TRBV28 and TRBJ2-5; TRBD2 agrees at 11 bases. The CDR3 runs to 15 residues. CDR1 MDHEN and CDR2 SYDVKM come from the germline V gene. The V and J ends lost 6 bases and 4 bases, in that order; junction bases with no gene match: 7.

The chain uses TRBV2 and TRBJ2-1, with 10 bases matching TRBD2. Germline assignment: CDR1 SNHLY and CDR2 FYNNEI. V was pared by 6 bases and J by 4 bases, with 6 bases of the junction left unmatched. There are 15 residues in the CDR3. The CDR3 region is CASSPGLAAYNEQFF. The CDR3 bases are TGTGCCAGCAGCCCCGGACTAGCGGCATACAATGAGCAGTTCTTC.

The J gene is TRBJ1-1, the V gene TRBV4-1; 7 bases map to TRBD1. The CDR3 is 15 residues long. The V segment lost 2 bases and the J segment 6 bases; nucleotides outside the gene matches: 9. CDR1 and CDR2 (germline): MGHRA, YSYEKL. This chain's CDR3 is CASSQHGQAGAEAFF. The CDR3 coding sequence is TGCGCCAGCAGCCAACACGGACAGGCAGGAGCTGAAGCTTTCTTT.

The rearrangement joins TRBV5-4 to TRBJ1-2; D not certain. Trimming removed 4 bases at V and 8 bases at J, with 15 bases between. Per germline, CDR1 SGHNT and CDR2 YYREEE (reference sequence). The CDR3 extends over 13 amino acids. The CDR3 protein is CASSPLTRSGYTF. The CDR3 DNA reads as TGTGCCAGCAGCCCTCTGACACGCAGCGGCTACACCTTC.

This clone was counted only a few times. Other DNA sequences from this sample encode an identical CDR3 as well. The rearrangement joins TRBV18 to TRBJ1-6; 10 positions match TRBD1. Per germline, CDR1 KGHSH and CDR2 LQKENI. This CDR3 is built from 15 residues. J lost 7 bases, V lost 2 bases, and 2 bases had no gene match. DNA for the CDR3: TGTGCCAGCTCACCAGACAGGGGGCAAAATTCACCCCTCCACTTT. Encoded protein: CASSPDRGQNSPLHF.

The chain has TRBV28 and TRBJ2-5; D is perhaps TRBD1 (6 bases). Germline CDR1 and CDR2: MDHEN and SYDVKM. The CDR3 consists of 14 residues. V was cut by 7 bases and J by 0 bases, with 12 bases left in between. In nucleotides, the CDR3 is TGTGCCAGCACTCTAACAGGGAACCAAGAGACCCAGTACTTC. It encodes CASTLTGNQETQYF.

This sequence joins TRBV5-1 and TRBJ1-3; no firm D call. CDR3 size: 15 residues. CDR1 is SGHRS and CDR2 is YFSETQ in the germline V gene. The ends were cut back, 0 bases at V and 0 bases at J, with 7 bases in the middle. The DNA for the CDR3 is TGCGCCAGCAGCTTGGACGGGAACTCTGGAAACACCATATATTTT. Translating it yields CASSLDGNSGNTIYF.

The CDR3 is CASSQAKNRGNYGYTF. The DNA for the CDR3 is TGCGCCAGCAGCCAAGCCAAGAACAGGGGAAACTATGGCTACACCTTC. The V gene is TRBV4-1, the J gene TRBJ1-2, with 7 bases that match TRBD1. V dropped 1 base and J dropped 2; count of bases not matched to a gene: 7. The V gene's germline CDR1 is MGHRA and CDR2 YSYEKL. This CDR3 has 16 amino acids.

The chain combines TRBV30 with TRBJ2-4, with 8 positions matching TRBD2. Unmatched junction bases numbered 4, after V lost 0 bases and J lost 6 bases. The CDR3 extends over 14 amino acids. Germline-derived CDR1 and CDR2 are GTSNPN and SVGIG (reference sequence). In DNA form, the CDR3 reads TGTGCCTGGAGTGTAAGCGGGAGAGGAAACATTCAGTACTTC. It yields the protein CAWSVSGRGNIQYF.

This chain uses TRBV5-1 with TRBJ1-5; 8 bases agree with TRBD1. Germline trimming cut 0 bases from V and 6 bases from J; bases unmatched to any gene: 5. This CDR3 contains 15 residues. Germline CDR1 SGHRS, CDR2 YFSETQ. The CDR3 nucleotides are TGCGCCAGCAGCTTGGACGGACAGGGAGGTCAGCCCCAGCATTTT. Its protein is CASSLDGQGGQPQHF.

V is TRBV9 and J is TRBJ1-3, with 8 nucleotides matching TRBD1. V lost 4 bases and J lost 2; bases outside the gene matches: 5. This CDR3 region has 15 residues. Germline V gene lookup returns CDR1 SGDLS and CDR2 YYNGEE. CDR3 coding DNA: TGTGCCAGCAGCCTGGACAGGGAGGCTGGAAACACCATATATTTT. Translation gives CASSLDREAGNTIYF.

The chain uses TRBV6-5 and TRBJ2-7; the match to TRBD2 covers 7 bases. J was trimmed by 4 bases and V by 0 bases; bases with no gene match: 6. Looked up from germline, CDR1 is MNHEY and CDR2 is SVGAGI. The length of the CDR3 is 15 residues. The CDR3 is CASSYSLAEDYEQYF. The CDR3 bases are TGTGCCAGCAGTTACTCTCTAGCGGAGGATTACGAGCAGTACTTC.